The 2 T cell receptor beta chains below were found in one sample sequenced in a study of cytomegalovirus exposure and HLA in healthy donors. Generated by immunoSEQ multiplex PCR, the TCRdb table keeps only in-frame clones and is missing some. Of 150,000 to 200,000 clones in the sample, 95% to 97% were seen once. The specimen sequenced was PBMCs. All receptors derive from a woman younger than 35 in good health and CMV-seronegative.

V and J are TRBV18 and TRBJ1-2; 9 bases are a match to TRBD1. Germline CDR1 is KGHSH and CDR2 is LQKENI. Trimming took 1 base from V and 3 from J; bases not matched to a gene: 12. This CDR3 is 18 amino acids long. CDR3: CASSPLLGQGLSDYGYTF. CDR3 DNA sequence: TGTGCCAGCTCACCACTATTAGGACAGGGGTTGTCTGACTATGGCTACACCTTC.

The rearrangement links TRBV7-2 to TRBJ2-7, with TRBD2 matching 14 bases. The CDR3 runs 15 residues. V lost 5 bases and J lost 6; bases outside the gene matches: 6. CDR1 and CDR2 from the germline V gene are SGHTA and FQGNSA. CDR3 sequence (DNA): TGTGCCAGCAGCGAGGGACTAGCGGGGGTGGGCGAGCAGTACTTC. Amino acid sequence: CASSEGLAGVGEQYF. The variable domain in full, completed from reference TRBV7-2 and TRBJ2-7, reads GAGVSQSPSNKVTEKGKDVELRCDPISGHTALYWYRQSLGQGLEFLIYFQGNSAPDKSGLPSDRFSAERTGGSVSTLTIQRTQQEDSAVYLCASSEGLAGVGEQYFGPGTRLTVT.